Listed below are T cell receptor beta chains from one sample, sequenced in a study of T cell responses to AZD1222 COVID-19 vaccine. Measured with immunoSEQ multiplex PCR; TCRdb has only the in-frame clones, and not every one. The table has under 100,000 clones, roughly nine tenths seen once. This material consisted of peripheral blood, taken 28 days after the second AZD1222 dose. Source of these receptors: an adult who received the AZD1222 COVID-19 vaccine. Each CDR3 is given with its conserved first and last residue. Fields, in order: V gene, J gene, clone size, D gene, CDR3 DNA, CDR3 protein. A D gene is named only where the DNA matches it firmly. Size tells how often a clone was seen (once, few, many) or the class of an expanded clone, and some rows leave it out.

>TRBV6-5|TRBJ1-3|.|TRBD1
TGTGCCAGCAGTTACGGGACAGTTCAAGGTGGAAACACCATATATTTT
CASSYGTVQGGNTIYF
>TRBV6-5|TRBJ2-7|.|.
TGTGCCAGCAGTTACTCGAATCGGTTTATCGGCGAGCAGTACTTC
CASSYSNRFIGEQYF
>TRBV4-2|TRBJ2-5|once|TRBD2
TGTGCCAGCAGCCAAGACCCCACTAGCGGGTGGGAGACCCAGTACTTC
CASSQDPTSGWETQYF
>TRBV2|TRBJ1-1|once|.
TGTGCCAACAGGGTGGGCATGAACACTGAAGCTTTCTTT
CANRVGMNTEAFF
>TRBV28|TRBJ1-1|.|.
TGTGCCAGCACGAGGGGACCCAACACTGAAGCTTTCTTT
CASTRGPNTEAFF
>TRBV5-8|TRBJ1-5|few|.
TGTGCCAGCAGCTTTGACGGAAATTGGCCCCAGCATTTT
CASSFDGNWPQHF
>TRBV9|TRBJ2-3|few|TRBD2
TGTGCCAGCAGCACGGGGGGTTCTAGCACAGATACGCAGTATTTT
CASSTGGSSTDTQYF
>TRBV6-1|TRBJ1-5|.|TRBD1
TGTGCCAGCAGTGAAGGGACAGGACTCAATCAGCCCCAGCATTTT
CASSEGTGLNQPQHF
>TRBV7-2|TRBJ1-6|.|.
TGTGCCAGCAGCTTAGTTATGGGGGGCGCGCCCTATAATTCACCCCTCCACTTT
CASSLVMGGAPYNSPLHF
>TRBV19|TRBJ1-1|once|.
TGTGCCAGTAGTATAGCAGAAGGGTCAGCTTTCTTT
CASSIAEGSAFF
>TRBV7-3|TRBJ1-2|.|TRBD1
TGTGCCAGCAGCTCGACAGGGTTCTATGGCTACACCTTC
CASSSTGFYGYTF
>TRBV7-9|TRBJ2-7|.|TRBD1
TGTGCCAGCAGCACACAGGGGGCCCCTCTCTACGAGCAGTACTTC
CASSTQGAPLYEQYF
>TRBV19|TRBJ1-5|few|.
TGTGCCAGTAGTATAGAGGGTCAGCCCCAGCATTTT
CASSIEGQPQHF
>TRBV19|TRBJ1-2|.|.
TGTGCCAGTAGACCCCTAGAACTAACGGACAGTGGCTACACCTTC
CASRPLELTDSGYTF
>TRBV19|TRBJ1-5|few|.
TGTGCCAGTAGTATCCAGGGTGGTGGCAATCAGCCCCAGCATTTT
CASSIQGGGNQPQHF
>TRBV27|TRBJ2-3|.|.
TGTGCCAGCAGTTTTTCCCCGAGCAGGTACGGAGATACGCAGTATTTT
CASSFSPSRYGDTQYF
>TRBV15|TRBJ2-1|once|.
TGTGCCACCAACCTCCGACAGGCACACAATGAGCAGTTCTTC
CATNLRQAHNEQFF
>TRBV2|TRBJ1-2|once|TRBD1
TGTGCCAGCAGTGCGAGGACAGGACGAAGGGGCTACACCTTC
CASSARTGRRGYTF
>TRBV30|TRBJ2-3|.|.
TGTGCCTGGAGTGTACTGGACTCCGCCACAGATACGCAGTATTTT
CAWSVLDSATDTQYF
>TRBV28|TRBJ2-7|.|TRBD1
TGTGCCAGCAGTTTTTGGGGGACAGGGGCCTACGAGCAGTACTTC
CASSFWGTGAYEQYF
>TRBV4-3|TRBJ2-3|.|TRBD2
TGCGCCAGCAGCCCTATAGCGGGGGGGCTGGCGGATACGCAGTATTTT
CASSPIAGGLADTQYF
>TRBV29-1|TRBJ2-1|.|.
TGCAGCGTTGGTGGTTTCTACAATGAGCAGTTCTTC
CSVGGFYNEQFF
>TRBV23-1|TRBJ2-5|.|.
TGCGCCAGCAGTCAATCGACCTGCCGGGACTTC
CASSQSTCRDF
>TRBV25-1|TRBJ2-3|once|.
TGTGCCAGCAGTTCCCGACTATTATTCACAGATACGCAGTATTTT
CASSSRLLFTDTQYF
>TRBV18|TRBJ1-5|.|.
TGTGCCAGCTCGCCCGAAGAGGGGTACGATCAGCCCCAGCATTTT
CASSPEEGYDQPQHF
>TRBV12-5|TRBJ1-1|.|.
TGTGCTAGTGGGGGTGATACTGAAGCTTTCTTT
CASGGDTEAFF
>TRBV7-3|TRBJ2-3|.|.
TGTGCCAGCAGCTCGGTGGGGGCGGGCACAGATACGCAGTATTTT
CASSSVGAGTDTQYF
>TRBV6-2/TRBV6-3|TRBJ2-1|.|TRBD2
TGTGCCAGCAGTAGACTAGCGGGGGATGTCAATGAGCAGTTCTTC
CASSRLAGDVNEQFF
>TRBV6-5|TRBJ2-3|.|TRBD2
TGTGCCAGCAGTTATAGCGGGGGGCTAGGAGATACGCAGTATTTT
CASSYSGGLGDTQYF
>TRBV4-1|TRBJ1-6|few|.
TGCGCCAGCAGCCAAGGAACGACGGGACGCCTAGATAGTTCACCCCTCCACTTT
CASSQGTTGRLDSSPLHF
>TRBV7-9|TRBJ2-6|.|.
TGTGCCAGCAGCTACAGCGGACAGGGCGGGGGCTCTGGGGCCAACGTCCTGACTTTC
CASSYSGQGGGSGANVLTF
>TRBV27|TRBJ2-1|.|TRBD2
TGTGCCAGCAGTGTGATCCCACTAGCGGGGGCTTACAATGAGCAGTTCTTC
CASSVIPLAGAYNEQFF
>TRBV5-1|TRBJ2-1|.|TRBD2
TGCGCCAGCAGCGCTCTAGCGGGGGGCCCAAATGAGCAGTTCTTC
CASSALAGGPNEQFF
>TRBV5-1|TRBJ2-5|.|TRBD2
TGCGCCAGCAGCTTGGCCAAATGGAGCGGGGGGCAAGAGACCCAGTACTTC
CASSLAKWSGGQETQYF